The rows below give T cell receptor beta chains drawn from one sample of a study of cytomegalovirus exposure and HLA in healthy donors. Generated by immunoSEQ multiplex PCR, the TCRdb table keeps only in-frame clones and is missing some. The repertoire holds 85,000 to 130,000 clones, with around 76% as singletons. The sequenced sample was PBMCs. The source is a woman in her fifties or sixties in good health and CMV-seropositive. Each CDR3 is given with its conserved first and last residue. Fields, in order: D gene, J gene, V gene, clone size, CDR3 DNA, CDR3 protein. A D gene is named only where the DNA matches it firmly. Size tells how often a clone was seen (once, few, many) or the class of an expanded clone, and some rows leave it out.

d_gene: NA; j_gene: TRBJ1-2; v_gene: TRBV6-5; abundance: NA; CDR3nt: TGTGCCAGCAGTTACTCAAGACAGTTAGCTAACTATGGCTACACCTTC; CDR3aa: CASSYSRQLANYGYTF
d_gene: TRBD2; j_gene: TRBJ2-1; v_gene: TRBV7-9; abundance: NA; CDR3nt: TGTGCCAGCAGCTTCGGAGCGGGGGGCTCCTACAATGAGCAGTTCTTC; CDR3aa: CASSFGAGGSYNEQFF
d_gene: TRBD1; j_gene: TRBJ2-5; v_gene: TRBV5-1; abundance: NA; CDR3nt: TGCGCCAGCAGACGGGGGACAGGCCAAGAGACCCAGTACTTC; CDR3aa: CASRRGTGQETQYF
d_gene: NA; j_gene: TRBJ2-7; v_gene: TRBV7-9; abundance: NA; CDR3nt: TGTTCCAGCAGCTTAGGAGGCGCCTACGAGCAGTACTTC; CDR3aa: CSSSLGGAYEQYF
d_gene: NA; j_gene: TRBJ2-7; v_gene: TRBV7-9; abundance: NA; CDR3nt: TGTGCCAGCAGCATTTGGGGGCCCGAGCAGTACTTC; CDR3aa: CASSIWGPEQYF
d_gene: TRBD2; j_gene: TRBJ2-1; v_gene: TRBV9; abundance: NA; CDR3nt: TGTGCCAGCAGCCCCGGGACTAGCGGCTACAATGAGCAGTTCTTC; CDR3aa: CASSPGTSGYNEQFF
d_gene: NA; j_gene: TRBJ2-1; v_gene: TRBV27; abundance: NA; CDR3nt: TGTGCCAGCAGCGACATATTGAGCTCCTACAATGAGCAGTTCTTC; CDR3aa: CASSDILSSYNEQFF
d_gene: TRBD1; j_gene: TRBJ2-1; v_gene: TRBV29-1; abundance: NA; CDR3nt: TGCAGCGTTGGGGAACAGGGGGAGTTCTTC; CDR3aa: CSVGEQGEFF
d_gene: NA; j_gene: TRBJ2-4; v_gene: TRBV30; abundance: NA; CDR3nt: TGTGCCTGGAGGGGCTGGGCCAAAAACATTCAGTACTTC; CDR3aa: CAWRGWAKNIQYF
d_gene: NA; j_gene: TRBJ2-1; v_gene: TRBV9; abundance: NA; CDR3nt: TGTGCCAGGCTAGCAAGCTCCTACAATGAGCAGTTCTTC; CDR3aa: CARLASSYNEQFF
d_gene: TRBD2; j_gene: TRBJ2-1; v_gene: TRBV7-8; abundance: NA; CDR3nt: TGTGCCAGCAGCCCGTGGCTAGCGGGTACCCGGAGGGCCAATGAGCAGTTCTTC; CDR3aa: CASSPWLAGTRRANEQFF
d_gene: NA; j_gene: TRBJ1-1; v_gene: TRBV6-1; abundance: NA; CDR3nt: TGTGCCAGCAGTGAATCGGGGTATCGAGTGAACACTGAAGCTTTCTTT; CDR3aa: CASSESGYRVNTEAFF
d_gene: NA; j_gene: TRBJ2-2; v_gene: TRBV29-1; abundance: few; CDR3nt: TGCAGCGTTCATTTCGACAGGCGGCCCGGGGAGCTGTTTTTT; CDR3aa: CSVHFDRRPGELFF
d_gene: TRBD1; j_gene: TRBJ1-3; v_gene: TRBV5-1; abundance: NA; CDR3nt: TGCGCCAGCAGCCCGCAGGGGGCCGGAAACACCATATATTTT; CDR3aa: CASSPQGAGNTIYF
d_gene: NA; j_gene: TRBJ2-7; v_gene: TRBV4-1; abundance: few; CDR3nt: TGCGCCAGCAGCCAAGATAGGCGGGGCAGGTGGTACGAGCAGTACTTC; CDR3aa: CASSQDRRGRWYEQYF
d_gene: TRBD2; j_gene: TRBJ2-2; v_gene: TRBV15; abundance: NA; CDR3nt: TGTGCCACCAGCAGAGAGGGGGGCTTGGGGGCGGAGCGGGAGAAGTTCATCGGGGAGCTGTTTTTT; CDR3aa: CATSREGGLGAEREKFIGELFF
d_gene: NA; j_gene: TRBJ1-2; v_gene: TRBV30; abundance: once; CDR3nt: TGTGCCTGGAGTGTTTTCCCCCCTCAGGGCCGCTATGGCTACACCTTC; CDR3aa: CAWSVFPPQGRYGYTF
d_gene: NA; j_gene: TRBJ1-1; v_gene: TRBV30; abundance: NA; CDR3nt: TGTGCCTGGGGGTACAGGGAAAACACTGAAGCTTTCTTT; CDR3aa: CAWGYRENTEAFF
d_gene: NA; j_gene: TRBJ1-5; v_gene: TRBV30; abundance: NA; CDR3nt: TGTGCCTGGAGTGGGGGGCACCCACGGCCCCAGCATTTT; CDR3aa: CAWSGGHPRPQHF
d_gene: NA; j_gene: TRBJ1-4; v_gene: TRBV5-1; abundance: few; CDR3nt: TGCGCCAGCAGCTTGGCGAAGACGGGGGGTAATGAAAAACTGTTTTTT; CDR3aa: CASSLAKTGGNEKLFF